This T cell receptor (beta chain) was sequenced for a study of CD8+ T cells in alopecia areata (dated by TCRdb to between 2018 and 2020). In the study overall: Treated patients were enrolled in an open-label pilot trial of oral tofacitinib, 5 to 10 mg twice daily, for moderate-to-severe alopecia areata. Tofacitinib was administered for 6 to 18 months, and 6 months of follow-up off drug were then conducted to assess delayed response and recurrence. In both human patients and the C3H/HeJ mouse model, the study applied high-throughput TCRbeta sequencing to look at T cell clonal expansion in alopecia areata. In humans, TCRbeta sequencing was performed on scalp tissue and on sorted CD4+ and CD8+ peripheral blood T cells from healthy controls and from patients with patchy or totalis/universalis alopecia areata. Patients on tofacitinib were biopsied at baseline and after 4 and 24 weeks of treatment, and several of the patients also had a later scalp biopsy. Scalp clonality was compared across normal scalp (n=4), patchy alopecia areata scalp (n=8), and alopecia totalis/universalis scalp (n=8). RNA was obtained with the PAXgene miRNA kit for fixed scalp, the miRNeasy kit for PBMCs, and the RNeasy kit for mouse skin. Amplification of TCRbeta CDR3 regions was done by immunoSEQ multiplex PCR using 35 Vbeta forward primers and 13 Jbeta reverse primers.

CDR1 and CDR2, per the germline V gene, are SQVTM and ANQGSEA. V lost 6 bases and J lost 0 bases; the stretch between them is 11 bases long. The CDR3 spans 13 residues, from the cysteine through the phenylalanine. Solely the CDR3 DNA is kept, with 39 bases framed from the first base. The library was produced with the immunoSEQ multiplex PCR assay. RNA was extracted from all samples and reverse transcribed into cDNA, which served as template for TCR sequencing. SuperScript III was used to make first-strand cDNA, primed with a 2:1 mix of oligo-dT and random hexamers. Amplification bias was assessed with a synthetic immune receptor repertoire, and residual bias was removed computationally. Per the original workflow: After raw reads were preprocessed to remove errors, the CDR3 was defined following IMGT conventions as running from the conserved cysteine to phenylalanine. Clonality was computed by normalizing Shannon entropy by log2 of the number of productive unique TCRs and subtracting the result from 1. Whether scalp clones were CD4 or CD8 was inferred by matching scalp TCRbeta sequences against CD4 and CD8 repertoires sorted from blood. TCRdb carries this immuneACCESS record with in-frame sequences only. Its versions omit some clonotypes, under half of them owing to an unresolved V gene in the studies checked, with the rest unexplained. V and J calls and clone size are as listed in that table; D and trimming were resolved from the DNA. The sample table records some 150,000 clones; more than 45% of these occur just once. 15% to 20% of the sample is held by the ten biggest clonotypes.

The sample's time point, from its label and the paper: baseline before oral tofacitinib. From alopecia areata patients, peripheral blood was collected along with lesional scalp punch biopsies. After PBMCs were isolated by density centrifugation and stained for CD3, CD4 and CD8, a FACSAria was used to sort CD4+ and CD8+ T cells. Broader findings and caveats from the paper: Compared with normal scalp, lesional scalp had higher clonality and more expanded CD8+ clones, particularly in alopecia totalis/universalis, a pattern that suggests antigenic drive. Shared TCR sequences between patients were less evident than in mice, which may be partly attributable to HLA diversity in the patient population. Unlike mouse skin, where gammadelta T cells dominate, normal human skin contains resident alphabeta T cells that get sequenced too, which complicates analysis of the scalp TCR repertoire.

This clone occurred a few times. The target of this receptor is not known. It has no much larger one-base neighbor in the sample; base qualities were not kept. The material was CD8+ T cells sorted from blood, obtained at week 0. This sequence originates from a human donor with alopecia areata. This receptor chain uses TRBV29-1 and TRBJ1-1; a tentative D call is TRBD1 (5 bases match). The CDR3 has the sequence CSVGTGMNTEAFF. Here is the DNA: TGCAGCGTAGGGACGGGGATGAACACTGAAGCTTTCTTT.